A selection of T cell receptor beta chains follows, all from one sample in a study of PD-L1 blockade in urothelial cancer. Sequencing used immunoSEQ multiplex PCR; TCRdb keeps in-frame clones, though not all of them. The table lists about 120,000 clones, roughly 82% of them singletons. The sequencing here drew on PBMCs, taken around atezolizumab (anti-PD-L1) treatment. The receptors originated from a man aged 45 to 65 with urothelial cancer. CDR3s include the opening cysteine and the closing phenylalanine or tryptophan. A D gene is named only where the DNA matches it firmly. Expanded clones get a size class; other rows say once, few or many, or leave the size out.

J gene,D gene,V gene,clone size,CDR3 DNA,CDR3 protein
TRBJ2-7,TRBD2,TRBV27,once,TGTGCCAGCAGTTTAGTAGCGGGACCAGCTTACGAGCAGTACTTC,CASSLVAGPAYEQYF
TRBJ2-2,TRBD2,TRBV11-2,NA,TGTGCCAGCAGAAGACTAGCGGGAGTCCACACCGGGGAGCTGTTTTTT,CASRRLAGVHTGELFF
TRBJ2-2,NA,TRBV9,NA,TGTGCCAGCAGCACCGGGACAATAACCGGGGAGCTGTTTTTT,CASSTGTITGELFF
TRBJ1-4,NA,TRBV13,NA,TGTGCCAGCAGCTTAGATCGGGGGAGGGATAATGAAAAACTGTTTTTT,CASSLDRGRDNEKLFF
TRBJ1-5,NA,TRBV6-5,once,TGTGCCAGCAGTTACGCAGGGAGCAATCAGCCCCAGCATTTT,CASSYAGSNQPQHF
TRBJ2-2,TRBD2,TRBV4-1,NA,TGCGCCAGCAGCCTACCGAGGACTAGCGGGAGAGCCGGGGAGCTGTTTTTT,CASSLPRTSGRAGELFF
TRBJ2-2,TRBD1,TRBV6-6,once,TGTGCCAGCAGTTACGGGACAGTCCCAAACACCGGGGAGCTGTTTTTT,CASSYGTVPNTGELFF
TRBJ2-7,NA,TRBV6-1,NA,TGTGCCAGCAGTGAAGGAGTATGGGGGACTGCGGGCCACGAGCAGTACTTC,CASSEGVWGTAGHEQYF
TRBJ2-1,TRBD2,TRBV7-9,NA,TGTGCCAGCAGCATACCAGCCGAACGACTAGCGGGACGGGATGAGCAGTTCTTC,CASSIPAERLAGRDEQFF
TRBJ2-7,NA,TRBV7-2,NA,TGTGCCAGCAGCTTCCAGCGGGTTTCCTACGAGCAGTACTTC,CASSFQRVSYEQYF
TRBJ2-2,TRBD1,TRBV11-1,NA,TGTGCCAGCAGCCTCCCCCTCGGACAGGGTGTGAATACCGGGGAGCTGTTTTTT,CASSLPLGQGVNTGELFF
TRBJ1-1,NA,TRBV6-5,NA,TGTGCCAGCAGTTCCCCTCGGAACACTGAAGCTTTCTTT,CASSSPRNTEAFF
TRBJ2-1,TRBD2,TRBV2,NA,TGTGCCAGCAGTAAAGGGACTAGCGGCTACAATGAGCAGTTCTTC,CASSKGTSGYNEQFF
TRBJ1-1,NA,TRBV5-1,NA,TGCGCCAGCAGCTTGAGGGGGTTGAACACTGAAGCTTTCTTT,CASSLRGLNTEAFF
TRBJ1-1,TRBD1,TRBV28,few,TGTGCCAGCACCCGACAGGGCGTGGGGGAAGCTTTCTTT,CASTRQGVGEAFF
TRBJ1-3,TRBD1,TRBV15,once,TGTGCCACCAGCAACCGGGGACAGAGCTCTGGAAACACCATATATTTT,CATSNRGQSSGNTIYF
TRBJ2-1,TRBD2,TRBV11-3,NA,TGTGCCAGCAGTAGGAGCGGGACGGCGTTCAATGAGCAGTTCTTC,CASSRSGTAFNEQFF
TRBJ2-7,TRBD1,TRBV5-1,NA,TGCGCCAGCAGCCCAAAACCCCCGGGACAGGGGGCCTACGAGCAGTACTTC,CASSPKPPGQGAYEQYF
TRBJ1-3,TRBD1,TRBV30,once,TGTGCCTGGATTTTTAGGGGGACAGCTGGAAACACCATATATTTT,CAWIFRGTAGNTIYF
TRBJ1-5,NA,TRBV30,NA,TGTGCCTGGAGTGTCGGGCAGCCCCAGCATTTT,CAWSVGQPQHF
TRBJ1-4,TRBD1,TRBV7-9,NA,TGTGCCAGCAGCTTGAGGACAGGGGGCGCGGAAAAACTGTTTTTT,CASSLRTGGAEKLFF
TRBJ1-5,TRBD1,TRBV28,NA,TGTGCCAGCAGTTTCAGGACAGGGAAGCGTCAGCCCCAGCATTTT,CASSFRTGKRQPQHF
TRBJ1-1,NA,TRBV14,NA,TGTGCCAGCAGCAGTAAAAGATCAGGGCTCGGGGAAGCTTTCTTT,CASSSKRSGLGEAFF
TRBJ2-1,TRBD1,TRBV5-1,NA,TGCGCCAGCAGCGAGGACAGGGCGAATGAGCAGTTCTTC,CASSEDRANEQFF
TRBJ2-1,TRBD2,TRBV30,once,TGTGCCTGGGGGAAAACCGGACTAGCGAGAGACAATGAGCAGTTCTTC,CAWGKTGLARDNEQFF
TRBJ2-5,NA,TRBV2,NA,TGTGCCAGCAGTGTGGGGGGAACCCAGTACTTC,CASSVGGTQYF
TRBJ1-5,TRBD1,TRBV2,NA,TGTGCCAGCAAGGGACAGGGCAGTCTCCGCAATCAGCCCCAGCATTTT,CASKGQGSLRNQPQHF
TRBJ2-3,TRBD2,TRBV14,NA,TGTGCCAGCAGAAAGACTAGCGGGACCCCAGATACGCAGTATTTT,CASRKTSGTPDTQYF